This T cell receptor beta chain was sequenced in a study of blood T cell repertoires in COVID-19. Turning to the study itself: COVID-19 samples collected from the United States, Italy and Spain covered acute and convalescent phases. Sources were T cells, B-cell-depleted T cells, or PBMCs; the material itself was cDNA or gDNA.

Clones were sequenced by immunoSEQ multiplex PCR, and TCRdb holds only the in-frame ones, with some missing. The sample shows more than 95,000 clones, roughly four fifths of them seen only once. During active infection, Seattle patients enrolled and were then monitored through disease. The CDR3 extends over 16 amino acids. V gave up 0 bases and J gave up 7 bases; unmatched junction bases: 5. Germline CDR1 and CDR2: SGHRS and YFSETQ. The source is an elderly man with COVID-19, enrolled during active disease. The material sequenced was peripheral blood. The rearrangement links TRBV5-1 to TRBJ2-4; 12 bases map to TRBD2. The CDR3 DNA reads TGCGCCAGCAGCTTGGGGGACGGGACTAGCGGGAACATTCAGTACTTC. It yields the protein CASSLGDGTSGNIQYF.